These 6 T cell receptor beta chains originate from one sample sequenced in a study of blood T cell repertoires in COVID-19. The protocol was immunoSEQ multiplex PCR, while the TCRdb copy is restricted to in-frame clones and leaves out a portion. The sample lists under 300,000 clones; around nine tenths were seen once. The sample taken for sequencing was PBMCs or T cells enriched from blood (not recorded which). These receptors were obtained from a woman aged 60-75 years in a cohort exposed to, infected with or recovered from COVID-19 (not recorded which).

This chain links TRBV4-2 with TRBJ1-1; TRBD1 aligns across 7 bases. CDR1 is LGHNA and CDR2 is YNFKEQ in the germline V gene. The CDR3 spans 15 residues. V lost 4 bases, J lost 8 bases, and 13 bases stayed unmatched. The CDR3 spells CASSPRGSGQREAFF. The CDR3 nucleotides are TGTGCCAGCAGCCCCCGAGGCTCGGGACAGAGGGAAGCTTTCTTT.

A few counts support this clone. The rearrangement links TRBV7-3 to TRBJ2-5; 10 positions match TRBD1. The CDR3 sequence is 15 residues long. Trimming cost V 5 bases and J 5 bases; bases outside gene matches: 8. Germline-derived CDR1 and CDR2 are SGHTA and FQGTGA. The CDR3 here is CASSPQTGGSETQYF. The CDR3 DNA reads TGTGCCAGCAGCCCCCAGACAGGGGGCTCGGAGACCCAGTACTTC.

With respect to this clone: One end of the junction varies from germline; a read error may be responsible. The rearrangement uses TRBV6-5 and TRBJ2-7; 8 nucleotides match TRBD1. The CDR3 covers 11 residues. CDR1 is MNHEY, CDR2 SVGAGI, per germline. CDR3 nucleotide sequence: TGCACTACAGGGGGATTCTACGAGCAGTACTTC. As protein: CTTGGFYEQYF.

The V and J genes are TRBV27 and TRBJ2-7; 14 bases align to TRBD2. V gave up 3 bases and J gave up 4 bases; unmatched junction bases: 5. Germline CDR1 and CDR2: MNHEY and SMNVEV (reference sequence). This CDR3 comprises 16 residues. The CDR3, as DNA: TGTGCCAGCAGTTTCCGGACTAGCGGGAGGACGTACGAGCAGTACTTC. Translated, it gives CASSFRTSGRTYEQYF.

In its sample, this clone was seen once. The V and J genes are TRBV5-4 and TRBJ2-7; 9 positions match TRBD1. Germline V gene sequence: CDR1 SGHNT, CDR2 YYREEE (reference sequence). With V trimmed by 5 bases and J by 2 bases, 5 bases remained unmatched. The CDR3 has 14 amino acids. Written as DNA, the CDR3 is TGTGCCAGCAGTTGGGGGACAGGGACCTACGAGCAGTACTTC. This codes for CASSWGTGTYEQYF.

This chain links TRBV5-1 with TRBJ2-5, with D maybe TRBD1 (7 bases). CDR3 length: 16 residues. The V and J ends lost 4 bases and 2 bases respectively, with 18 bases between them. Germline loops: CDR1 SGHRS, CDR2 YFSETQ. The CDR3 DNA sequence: TGCGCCAGCAGCGGTGGGGGCAGGGGGAGGCAAGAGACCCAGTACTTC. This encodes CASSGGGRGRQETQYF.